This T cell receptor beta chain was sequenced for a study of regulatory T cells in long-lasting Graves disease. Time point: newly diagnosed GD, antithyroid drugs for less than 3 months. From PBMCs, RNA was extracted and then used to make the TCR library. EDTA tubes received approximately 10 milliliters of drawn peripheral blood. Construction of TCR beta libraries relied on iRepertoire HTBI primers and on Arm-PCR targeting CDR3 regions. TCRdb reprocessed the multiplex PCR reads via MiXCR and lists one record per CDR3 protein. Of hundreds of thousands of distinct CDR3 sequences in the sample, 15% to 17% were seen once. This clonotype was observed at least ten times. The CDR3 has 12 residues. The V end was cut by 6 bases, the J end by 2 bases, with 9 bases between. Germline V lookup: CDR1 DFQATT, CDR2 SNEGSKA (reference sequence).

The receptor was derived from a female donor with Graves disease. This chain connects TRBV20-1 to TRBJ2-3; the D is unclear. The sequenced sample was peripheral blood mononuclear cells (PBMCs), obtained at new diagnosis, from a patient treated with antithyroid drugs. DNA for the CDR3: TGCAGTGCCACTGACCTCACAGATACGCAGTATTTT. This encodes CSATDLTDTQYF.